This TCR beta chain was obtained from a study of cytomegalovirus exposure and HLA in healthy donors. The ends were cut back, 6 bases at V and 0 bases at J, with 16 bases in the middle. The CDR3 is 15 residues long. Germline V gene lookup returns CDR1 SQVTM and CDR2 ANQGSEA. Primers: 60 Vbeta forward and 13 Jbeta reverse. Sequencing used immunoSEQ multiplex PCR; TCRdb keeps in-frame clones, though not all of them. Counted here are tens of thousands of clones, roughly 80% occurring once; the ten biggest clones make up roughly 1.3%. The specimen sequenced was PBMCs. V usage is TRBV29-1 and J usage is TRBJ2-3, with a tentative D call TRBD2 (6 bases). The TCR comes from a girl between 2 and 10 years old in good health and CMV-seropositive. The CDR3 spells CSVVGTSSSTDTQYF. The CDR3 DNA follows: TGCAGCGTCGTCGGGACTTCGTCTAGCACAGATACGCAGTATTTT.